The 29 T cell receptor beta chains presented below share a single source sample, sequenced in a study of blood T cell repertoires in COVID-19. The protocol was immunoSEQ multiplex PCR, while the TCRdb copy is restricted to in-frame clones and leaves out a portion. The sample contains over 100,000 clones, over 80% of which appear only once. Sequences were obtained from peripheral blood. The receptors come from an older woman with acute or convalescent COVID-19.

The chain links TRBV12-3 or TRBV12-4 to TRBJ1-1; 7 bases are shared with TRBD1. Losses at the gene ends were 5 bases for V and 8 bases for J; bases not matched to a gene: 8. This CDR3 is built from 13 residues. CDR3 protein: CASSLRQGSEAFF. The CDR3 DNA reads as TGTGCCAGCAGTCTCCGACAGGGTTCGGAAGCTTTCTTT.

This clone was seen a single time. V and J are TRBV25-1 and TRBJ2-1; a weak D match, TRBD1 (5 bases). This CDR3 comprises 14 residues. The V gene's germline CDR1 is MGHDK and CDR2 SYGVNS. The V gene lost 3 bases and the J gene lost 3 bases, with 9 bases spanning the gap. The CDR3 DNA reads TGTGCCAGCAGTGAGGGGCAGAACTACAATGAGCAGTTCTTC. Residues: CASSEGQNYNEQFF.

This clone was found a few times. This chain links TRBV28 with TRBJ2-5, with 8 bases that match TRBD1. The V segment lost 4 bases and the J segment 10 bases; nucleotides outside the gene matches: 11. The CDR3 loop spans 14 amino acids. The germline CDR1 and CDR2 sequences are MDHEN and SYDVKM. The CDR3 DNA follows: TGTGCCAGCAGTTCCCGGACAGGGAGTTTTGTCCAGTACTTC. This sequence encodes CASSSRTGSFVQYF.

The V gene is TRBV5-4, the J gene TRBJ1-5; D remains unclear. The germline V and J ends were trimmed by 0 bases and 4 bases, with 5 bases remaining between them. The CDR3 is 13 residues long. Germline V CDR1 and CDR2: SGHNT, YYREEE (reference sequence). CDR3 DNA sequence: TGTGCCAGCAGCTTGGACAGTAATCAGCCCCAGCATTTT. Its protein product is CASSLDSNQPQHF.

The chain employs TRBV30 and TRBJ2-1, with TRBD1 identical over 10 bases. The germline V gene has CDR1 GTSNPN and CDR2 SVGIG (reference sequence). This CDR3 is 13 amino acids long. Losses at the gene ends were 5 bases for V and 7 bases for J; bases not matched to a gene: 5. The CDR3 here is CAWGTGVVNEQFF. The CDR3 nucleotides read TGTGCCTGGGGGACAGGGGTGGTTAATGAGCAGTTCTTC.

The CDR3 region is CASSPRTAPTNTGELFF. Here the CDR3 DNA reads TGTGCCAGCAGCCCACGGACAGCCCCAACGAACACCGGGGAGCTGTTTTTT. V is TRBV7-8 and J is TRBJ2-2; D may be TRBD1 (6 bases). Germline loops: CDR1 SGHVS, CDR2 FQNEAQ. Between the trimmed V and J ends, which lost 5 bases and 0 bases, there was a span of 16 bases. The CDR3 has 17 amino acids.

This rearrangement joins TRBV5-1 to TRBJ2-7, with TRBD2 identical over 14 bases. With V trimmed by 4 bases and J by 5 bases, 14 bases remained unmatched. The CDR3 is 18 amino acids. Germline values: CDR1 SGHRS, CDR2 YFSETQ. The CDR3 DNA sequence: TGCGCCAGCAGCCCCGGGACTAGCGGGAGAGCTCGAGGCGACGAGCAGTACTTC. Its protein product is CASSPGTSGRARGDEQYF.

This chain connects TRBV7-2 to TRBJ2-1, with D unclear. Trimming left V 7 bases short and J 0 bases short, with 22 bases between. This CDR3 contains 18 residues. Germline V lookup: CDR1 SGHTA, CDR2 FQGNSA. CDR3 protein: CASNLRRLSRSSYNEQFF. The CDR3 nucleotides read TGTGCCAGCAACCTACGGCGGCTGTCTCGGAGCTCCTACAATGAGCAGTTCTTC.

The genes are TRBV5-1 and TRBJ2-7; D is perhaps TRBD1 (7 bases). The CDR3 runs 15 residues. V lost 4 bases and J lost 5, with 19 bases in between. CDR1 and CDR2 (germline): SGHRS, YFSETQ. In DNA form, the CDR3 reads TGCGCCAGCAGCCGGGGGACAGATCGTTCCGACGAGCAGTACTTC. This sequence encodes CASSRGTDRSDEQYF.

The chain recombines TRBV9 with TRBJ2-1, with D possibly matching TRBD2 (6 bases). V dropped 2 bases and J dropped 10 bases, with 16 bases sitting between them. Per the germline V gene, CDR1 is SGDLS and CDR2 is YYNGEE. The CDR3 extends over 14 amino acids. CDR3 sequence reads: CASSVGDSSREQFF. The CDR3 DNA reads as TGTGCCAGCAGCGTTGGGGACTCCTCTAGGGAGCAGTTCTTC.

The chain recombines TRBV5-6 with TRBJ1-6; no definite D call. In germline, CDR1 is SGHDT, CDR2 YYEEEE. V dropped 3 bases and J dropped 10 bases, with 20 bases sitting between them. The CDR3 runs to 16 residues. CDR3 in amino acids: CASSSLPSGSGSPLHF. The CDR3 DNA sequence: TGTGCCAGCAGCTCGTTACCGAGCGGGTCGGGGTCACCCCTCCACTTT.

The chain joins TRBV5-6 to TRBJ1-4, with D maybe TRBD1 (6 bases). Germline CDR1 is SGHDT and CDR2 is YYEEEE. The length of the CDR3 is 15 residues. V shed 4 bases and J shed 8 bases, with 18 bases lying between them. The CDR3 DNA reads as TGTGCCAGCAGCCGATCAGGGGATCTTGGAGAAAAACTGTTTTTT. Translating it yields CASSRSGDLGEKLFF.

The chain links TRBV7-9 to TRBJ1-2, with D possibly TRBD1 on 5 matching bases. The CDR3 runs to 14 residues. V was cut by 11 bases and J by 0 bases, with 16 bases left in between. CDR1 and CDR2 from the germline V gene are SEHNR and FQNEAQ (reference sequence). Here the CDR3 reads CAGSRAPSNYGYTF. Here the CDR3 DNA reads TGTGCCGGATCCAGGGCTCCTTCTAACTATGGCTACACCTTC.

The chain couples TRBV3-1 (or the pseudogene TRBV3-2) to TRBJ1-5, with D tentatively TRBD1 (6 bases). Germline-derived CDR1 and CDR2 are LGHDT and YNNKEL (reference sequence). V dropped 1 base and J dropped 4 bases, with 14 bases sitting between them. The CDR3 has 16 residues. This CDR3 is CASSQGSTGGNQPQHF. The CDR3, as DNA: TGTGCCAGCAGCCAAGGATCGACAGGAGGTAATCAGCCCCAGCATTTT.

This chain connects TRBV12-3 or TRBV12-4 to TRBJ2-1; D is unresolved. V lost 7 bases, J lost 9 bases, and 13 bases lay in between. This CDR3 region has 12 residues. The CDR3, as DNA: TGTGCCAGCACCACTTTTAATATTGAGCAGTTCTTC. Its translation: CASTTFNIEQFF.

The gene calls are TRBV5-6 and TRBJ1-3; D might be TRBD1 (6 bases). V was trimmed by 3 bases and J by 3 bases, leaving 10 bases between them. The CDR3 runs 14 residues. CDR1 and CDR2 from the germline V gene are SGHDT and YYEEEE. The CDR3 bases are TGTGCCAGCAGCTCCACAGGGCGTGGAAACACCATATATTTT. The encoded protein is CASSSTGRGNTIYF.

This chain links TRBV29-1 with TRBJ2-2; possibly TRBD2 for D (6 bases). The ends were cut back, 4 bases at V and 8 bases at J, with 14 bases in the middle. Germline V CDR1 and CDR2: SQVTM, ANQGSEA. The CDR3 sequence is 13 residues long. DNA of the CDR3: TGCAGCGTTGGGCAGCGGGCGGGAGGGGAGCTGTTTTTT. It codes for CSVGQRAGGELFF.

This sequence joins TRBV11-1 and TRBJ2-3, with 7 bases matching TRBD2. Trimming took 5 bases from V and 6 from J; bases not matched to a gene: 8. The CDR3 contains 14 residues. CDR1 and CDR2 (germline): SGHAT, FQDESV (reference sequence). The CDR3 spells CASSGGEEVDTQYF. The CDR3, as DNA: TGTGCCAGCAGCGGGGGGGAGGAGGTGGATACGCAGTATTTT.

The chain has TRBV5-1 and TRBJ2-7, with D perhaps TRBD1 (6 bases). This CDR3 comprises 15 residues. Trimming took off 3 bases at V and 1 base at J, with 14 bases between the two ends. Germline CDR1 reads SGHRS; CDR2 reads YFSETQ. The CDR3, as DNA: TGCGCCAGCAGCTCCCCATTAACAGGGTCCTACGAGCAGTACTTC. Translating it yields CASSSPLTGSYEQYF.

The chain employs TRBV19 and TRBJ1-4; D unclear. Germline V lookup: CDR1 LNHDA, CDR2 SQIVND (reference sequence). This CDR3 contains 14 residues. V gave up 6 bases and J gave up 7 bases, with 15 bases separating them. This CDR3 reads CASRTTGSSEKLFF. CDR3 DNA sequence: TGTGCCAGTAGAACTACGGGGTCCAGTGAAAAACTGTTTTTT.

This chain uses TRBV7-2 with TRBJ2-2; maybe TRBD1 (6 bases). The ends were cut back, 5 bases at V and 3 bases at J, with 10 bases in the middle. There are 14 residues in the CDR3. Looked up from germline, CDR1 is SGHTA and CDR2 is FQGNSA. CDR3 region: CASSPGHHTGELFF. CDR3 DNA sequence: TGTGCCAGCAGCCCGGGACATCACACCGGGGAGCTGTTTTTT.

This chain joins TRBV5-1 and TRBJ2-4, with D perhaps TRBD2 (6 bases). Trimming pared 3 bases from V and 0 bases from J, leaving 10 bases between. This CDR3 region has 15 residues. Germline lookup yields CDR1 SGHRS and CDR2 YFSETQ. Here the CDR3 DNA reads TGCGCCAGCAGCTCGGGGGAGCTAGCCAAAAACATTCAGTACTTC. Translating it yields CASSSGELAKNIQYF.

This clone was seen only a few times. This chain uses TRBV7-2 with TRBJ1-2; 9 nucleotides line up with TRBD1. After removal of 3 bases from V and 5 bases from J, the junction contained 7 bases not matched to a gene. The CDR3 runs 15 residues. Germline loops: CDR1 SGHTA, CDR2 FQGNSA. As DNA, the CDR3 is TGTGCCAGCAGCTTGTACGCCGGGACAGGGTATGGCTACACCTTC. It translates to CASSLYAGTGYGYTF.

V is TRBV28 and J is TRBJ1-2; 8 nucleotides align to TRBD1. This CDR3 comprises 15 residues. Germline CDR1 is MDHEN and CDR2 is SYDVKM. V lost 3 bases, J lost 4 bases, and 7 bases stayed unmatched. CDR3 DNA sequence: TGTGCCAGCAGTTTCCCGACAGGGGAGGGCTATGGCTACACCTTC. Amino acids: CASSFPTGEGYGYTF.

This clone came up once. This sequence joins TRBV7-9 and TRBJ1-4; 7 positions match TRBD1. The germline gives CDR1 SEHNR, CDR2 FQNEAQ (reference sequence). Trimming took 5 bases from V and 6 from J; bases not matched to a gene: 9. The CDR3 has 15 residues. The CDR3 bases are TGTGCCAGCAGCCCTCCGGGACAGAAGTATGAAAAACTGTTTTTT. This sequence encodes CASSPPGQKYEKLFF.

V gene TRBV5-4 combines with J gene TRBJ1-4; 7 bases fit TRBD1. Germline V CDR1 and CDR2: SGHNT, YYREEE (reference sequence). With 4 bases clipped from V and 2 bases from J, the junction kept 5 bases outside the gene matches. The CDR3 runs to 15 residues. CDR3 sequence (DNA): TGTGCCAGCAGCCAGCAACAGGGGACTAATGAAAAACTGTTTTTT. Translating it yields CASSQQQGTNEKLFF.

The rearrangement links TRBV11-2 to TRBJ1-5; D call uncertain. Germline assignment: CDR1 SGHAT and CDR2 FQNNGV. This CDR3 comprises 14 residues. V lost 2 bases and J lost 7, with 12 bases in between. The CDR3 loop is CASSLKSVGQPQHF. CDR3 nucleotides: TGTGCCAGCAGCTTAAAAAGTGTCGGGCAGCCCCAGCATTTT.

The chain uses TRBV28 and TRBJ1-4; TRBD1 agrees at 7 bases. The V and J ends lost 3 bases and 3 bases, in that order; junction bases with no gene match: 4. CDR1 is MDHEN, CDR2 SYDVKM, per germline. The CDR3 has 15 amino acids. The DNA for the CDR3 is TGTGCCAGCAGTTTTCTAGGGGGCGCTAATGAAAAACTGTTTTTT. Translating gives CASSFLGGANEKLFF.

The V call is TRBV29-1, the J call TRBJ2-2; 8 bases match TRBD1. The germline V gene has CDR1 SQVTM and CDR2 ANQGSEA. This CDR3 is 13 amino acids long. J was trimmed by 6 bases and V by 7 bases; bases with no gene match: 7. CDR3 sequence reads: CSARTGQAGELFF. For the CDR3, the DNA is TGCAGCGCCCGGACAGGGCAGGCCGGGGAGCTGTTTTTT.